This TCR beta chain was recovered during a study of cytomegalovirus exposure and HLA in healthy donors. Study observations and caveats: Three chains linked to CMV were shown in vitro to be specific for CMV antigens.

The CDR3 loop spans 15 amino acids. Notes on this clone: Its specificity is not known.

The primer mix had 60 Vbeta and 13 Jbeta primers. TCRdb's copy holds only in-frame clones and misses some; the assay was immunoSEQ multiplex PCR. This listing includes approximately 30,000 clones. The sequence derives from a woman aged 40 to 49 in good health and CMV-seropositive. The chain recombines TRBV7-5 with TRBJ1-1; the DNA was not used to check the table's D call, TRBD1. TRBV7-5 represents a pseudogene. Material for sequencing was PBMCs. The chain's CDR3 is CARSFPPGGNTEAFF. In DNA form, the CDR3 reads TGTGCCAGAAGCTTCCCTCCAGGGGGGAACACTGAAGCTTTCTTT.